A selection of T cell receptor beta chains follows, all from one sample in a study of OX40 agonist ivuxolimab in advanced cancers. The table came from immunoSEQ multiplex PCR; TCRdb's copy has only in-frame clones and leaves some out. This table has some 60,000 clones, roughly nine tenths appearing once. The sequencing used CD4+ or CD8+ T cells sorted from blood, collected in a trial of the OX40 agonist ivuxolimab. These receptors originate from an adult with an advanced solid tumor such as melanoma, head and neck, liver or kidney cancer. Each CDR3 is given with its conserved first and last residue. The D gene is left open where the match is weak. Only part of the rows carry a size: once, few, many, or a class if the clone is expanded.

NA,TRBJ1-1,NA,TRBV29-1,CSVYSNTEAFF,TGCAGCGTTTACAGCAACACTGAAGCTTTCTTT
TRBD2,TRBJ2-3,NA,TRBV7-2,CASSTGLAGRDTQYF,TGTGCCAGCAGCACGGGACTAGCGGGAAGAGATACGCAGTATTTT
TRBD1,TRBJ2-2,NA,TRBV12-5,CASGLGRGQTNTGELFF,TGTGCTAGTGGTTTGGGCAGGGGACAGACAAACACCGGGGAGCTGTTTTTT
TRBD2,TRBJ2-3,few,TRBV9,CASSARRQGGTHGDTQYF,TGTGCCAGCAGCGCCAGGCGTCAGGGAGGGACTCATGGAGATACGCAGTATTTT
NA,TRBJ1-1,once,TRBV11-2,CASSLGLVMTEAFF,TGTGCCAGCAGCTTAGGCCTGGTCATGACTGAAGCTTTCTTT
NA,TRBJ1-1,NA,TRBV6-6,CASSFTGYTEAFF,TGTGCCAGCAGTTTCACCGGCTACACTGAAGCTTTCTTT
NA,TRBJ1-4,NA,TRBV7-2,CASSLGGNNEKLFF,TGTGCCAGCAGCTTGGGTGGGAATAATGAAAAACTGTTTTTT
TRBD2,TRBJ2-7,NA,TRBV4-1,CASSRGLAGANYEQYF,TGCGCCAGCAGCCGGGGACTAGCGGGAGCCAACTACGAGCAGTACTTC
TRBD2,TRBJ2-3,NA,TRBV9,CASSVGLAGGADTQYF,TGTGCCAGCAGCGTCGGACTAGCGGGAGGTGCAGATACGCAGTATTTT
TRBD2,TRBJ2-2,NA,TRBV7-2,CASSLSGRAGTGELFF,TGTGCCAGCAGCTTGAGCGGGAGGGCCGGTACCGGGGAGCTGTTTTTT
NA,TRBJ2-7,NA,TRBV21-1,CASSPPGQYF,TGTGCCAGCAGCCCGCCGGGGCAGTACTTC
TRBD1,TRBJ2-2,NA,TRBV7-3,CASSITGVGELFF,TGTGCCAGCAGCATAACAGGGGTAGGGGAGCTGTTTTTT
NA,TRBJ2-2,NA,TRBV7-2,CASSPGTRLRALFF,TGTGCCAGCAGCCCCGGGACTCGCCTTCGGGCGCTGTTTTTT
NA,TRBJ2-3,NA,TRBV2,CASSRGTDTQYF,TGTGCCAGCAGTCGGGGCACAGATACGCAGTATTTT
NA,TRBJ1-4,NA,TRBV7-9,CASSLRGTNEKLFF,TGTGCCAGCAGCCTAAGGGGCACTAATGAAAAACTGTTTTTT
TRBD1,TRBJ1-2,NA,TRBV19,CASSSDRGRYIFYGYTF,TGTGCCAGTAGTTCGGACAGGGGCCGTTACATATTCTATGGCTACACCTTC
TRBD1,TRBJ2-5,NA,TRBV27,CASSRRDSTTQYF,TGTGCCAGCAGTAGACGGGACAGCACAACCCAGTACTTC
NA,TRBJ2-7,NA,TRBV5-1,CASSLGAGQYF,TGCGCCAGCAGCCTGGGGGCCGGGCAGTACTTC
NA,TRBJ2-3,NA,TRBV7-2,CASTYRGGPDTQYF,TGTGCCAGCACCTACAGGGGGGGACCAGATACGCAGTATTTT
NA,TRBJ1-3,NA,TRBV7-2,CASSVLGGGNTIYF,TGTGCCAGCAGCGTATTGGGGGGTGGAAACACCATATATTTT